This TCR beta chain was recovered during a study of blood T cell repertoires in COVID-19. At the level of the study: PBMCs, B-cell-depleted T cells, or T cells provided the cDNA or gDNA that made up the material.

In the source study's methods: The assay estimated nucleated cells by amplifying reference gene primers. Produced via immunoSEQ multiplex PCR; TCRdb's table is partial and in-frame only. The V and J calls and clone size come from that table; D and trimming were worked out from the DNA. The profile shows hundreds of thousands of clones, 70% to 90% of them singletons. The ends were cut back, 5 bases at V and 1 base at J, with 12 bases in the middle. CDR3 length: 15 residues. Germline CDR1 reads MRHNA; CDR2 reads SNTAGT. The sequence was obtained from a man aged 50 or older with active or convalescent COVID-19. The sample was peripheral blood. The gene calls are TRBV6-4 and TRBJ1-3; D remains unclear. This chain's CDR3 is CASSKTEISGNTIYF. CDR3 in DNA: TGTGCCAGCAGTAAAACGGAGATATCTGGAAACACCATATATTTT.